This T cell receptor (beta chain) was obtained from a study of T cells expressing NK-cell markers. Turning to the study itself: Sorted CD3+CD56+NKG2C+, CD3+CD56+NKG2C- and CD3+CD56-NKG2C+ T-cell subsets were beta-chain profiled.

Germline V gene lookup returns CDR1 SGHRS and CDR2 YFSETQ. CDR3 length equals 15 residues. Points on this clonotype: Antigen unknown.

Overall study results and limits: Over 5 donors carried dominant NKG2C+ clonotypes that made up roughly 1.0-7.5% of their CD8+ T cells.

Template switching by 5'RACE with UMIs generated the TCR beta cDNA. Reprocessing the 5' RACE reads, TCRdb reports a single entry for every CDR3 protein and omits DNA. This sample contains 500,000 to 600,000 distinct CDR3 sequences. This chain links TRBV5-1 with TRBJ2-1; TCRdb picks TRBD1, but there is no DNA to check that call. Material for sequencing was blood T cells: a sorted CD56 or NKG2C T cell subset, CD4+ or CD8+ T cells, or bulk PBMC T cells (not recorded which). The TCR originated in a man aged 18 to 29 in good health. CDR3 sequence reads: CASSLEGVSYNEQFF. Full variable domain (outside the CDR3, taken from reference TRBV5-1 and TRBJ2-1): KAGVTQTPRYLIKTRGQQVTLSCSPISGHRSVSWYQQTPGQGLQFLFEYFSETQRNKGNFPGRFSGRQFSNSRSEMNVSTLELGDSALYLCASSLEGVSYNEQFFGPGTRLTVL.